The 8 T cell receptor beta chains in this list originate from one sample, sequenced in a study of shared T cell receptors in the human thymus. Clones were sequenced by immunoSEQ multiplex PCR, and TCRdb holds only the in-frame ones, with some missing. The data show 63,000 or so clones, over 90% seen once. The specimen sequenced was thymocytes. The receptor source for this set is a human donor.

J is TRBJ1-1 and V is TRBV7-6; D remains ambiguous. The length of the CDR3 is 15 residues. V was shortened by 5 bases and J by 1 base, with 14 bases between the two germline ends. The germline CDR1 and CDR2 sequences are SGHVS and FNYEAQ. CDR3 amino acids: CASSQTLAANTEAFF. The CDR3 nucleotides read TGTGCCAGCAGCCAAACGCTAGCAGCGAACACTGAAGCTTTCTTT.

The V call is TRBV19, the J call TRBJ1-3, with D perhaps TRBD1 (6 bases). Per germline, CDR1 LNHDA and CDR2 SQIVND (reference sequence). This CDR3 region has 17 residues. V lost 1 base and J 3 bases, leaving 16 bases between the germline ends. The CDR3 here is CASSIVGEDRNGNTIYF. The DNA for the CDR3 is TGTGCCAGTAGTATAGTAGGGGAGGACAGAAATGGAAACACCATATATTTT.

The chain's CDR3 is CASSLTVDRGDANSPLHF. Written as DNA, the CDR3 is TGTGCCAGCAGCCTCACCGTTGACAGGGGGGATGCTAATTCACCCCTCCACTTT. This chain joins TRBV5-6 and TRBJ1-6; 9 bases map to TRBD1. The CDR3 consists of 18 residues. Germline CDR1 reads SGHDT; CDR2 reads YYEEEE. V shed 4 bases, J shed 6 bases, and the junction held 14 bases outside the gene matches.

The chain combines TRBV11-2 with TRBJ1-1; a possible D gene is TRBD1 (6 bases). Trimming cost V 0 bases and J 5 bases, with 19 bases left between them. Germline V gives CDR1 SGHAT, CDR2 FQNNGV. The CDR3 has 17 residues. CDR3 region: CASSLDRRGLKGTEAFF. The CDR3 DNA sequence: TGTGCCAGCAGCTTAGATCGAAGGGGGTTAAAGGGAACTGAAGCTTTCTTT.

V usage is TRBV4-2 and J usage is TRBJ1-6, with TRBD1 matching over 12 bases. The CDR3 length is 17 residues. Germline trimming cut 1 base from V and 8 bases from J; bases unmatched to any gene: 6. Germline V lookup: CDR1 LGHNA, CDR2 YNFKEQ. Written as DNA, the CDR3 is TGTGCCAGCAGCCAAGGGGGACAGGGGGCTATGTATTCACCCCTCCACTTT. Translated, it gives CASSQGGQGAMYSPLHF.

The chain recombines TRBV5-6 with TRBJ2-3; D is perhaps TRBD2 (6 bases). The CDR3 has 15 amino acids. V lost 1 base to trimming and J lost 3 bases, with 12 bases between them. CDR1 SGHDT and CDR2 YYEEEE come from the germline V gene. The CDR3 coding sequence is TGTGCCAGCAGCTTGAGGGACTTCTATACAGATACGCAGTATTTT. Amino acids: CASSLRDFYTDTQYF.

This chain joins TRBV2 and TRBJ1-5; D ambiguous. There are 14 residues in the CDR3. V lost 7 bases and J 7 bases, leaving 17 bases between the germline ends. CDR1 SNHLY and CDR2 FYNNEI come from the germline V gene. CDR3 coding DNA: TGTGCCAGCATAGAACTGCCGGGCGGCCAGCCCCAGCATTTT. Translating it yields CASIELPGGQPQHF.

DNA for the CDR3: TGTGCCAGTAGTATAGTCGGACTAGCGGGGGTTCACCAGTACTTC. Its translation is CASSIVGLAGVHQYF. The rearrangement uses TRBV19 and TRBJ2-5, with 13 bases matching TRBD2. The germline CDR1 and CDR2 sequences are LNHDA and SQIVND (reference sequence). The CDR3 runs 15 residues. Germline trimming cut 1 base from V and 10 bases from J; bases unmatched to any gene: 6.